The 30 T cell receptor beta chains in this list originate from one sample, sequenced in a study of shared clonotypes between healthy human individuals. Assay used: immunoSEQ multiplex PCR; TCRdb lists only in-frame clones, some missing. The repertoire holds about 2,500,000 clones, with around nine tenths as singletons. Sequences were obtained from naive CD4+ T cells sorted from blood. The subset denotes: CD45RA+ positively selected. The source of these receptors is a man aged 18-30 years in good health.

This clone appeared a single time. The V gene is TRBV9, the J gene TRBJ2-3; 11 nucleotides match TRBD2. Germline V gene data show CDR1 as SGDLS and CDR2 as YYNGEE. The V gene end was trimmed by 4 bases and the J gene end by 5 bases; junction bases not matched to a gene: 9. This CDR3 has 16 residues. The DNA for the CDR3 is TGTGCCAGCAGCTCTAATAGCGGGGGGGCCGGAGATACGCAGTATTTT. Its translation is CASSSNSGGAGDTQYF.

The V and J genes are TRBV7-2 and TRBJ1-2, with unresolved D. Germline V CDR1 and CDR2: SGHTA, FQGNSA. The CDR3 covers 14 residues. V lost 2 bases to trimming and J lost 4 bases, with 11 bases between them. The CDR3 reads CASSLTGQVYGYTF. The CDR3 DNA reads as TGTGCCAGCAGCTTAACGGGTCAGGTCTATGGCTACACCTTC.

The V and J genes are TRBV7-2 and TRBJ2-7; 9 bases are shared with TRBD1. CDR1 is SGHTA, CDR2 FQGNSA, per germline. With V trimmed by 6 bases and J by 7 bases, 10 bases remained unmatched. The CDR3 extends over 14 amino acids. CDR3 amino acids: CASRSSRTGAEQYF. CDR3 DNA sequence: TGTGCCAGCAGATCGTCCAGGACAGGGGCAGAGCAGTACTTC.

This chain connects TRBV7-6 to TRBJ2-1; D unclear. The CDR3 is 14 residues long. Trimming pared 4 bases from V and 0 bases from J, leaving 7 bases between. Germline V gene sequence: CDR1 SGHVS, CDR2 FNYEAQ. CDR3 in DNA: TGTGCCAGCAGCTCCTCCGGCTCCTACAATGAGCAGTTCTTC. Translating it yields CASSSSGSYNEQFF.

This clone was observed once. The chain employs TRBV10-2 and TRBJ1-1; weak D call: TRBD1 (5 bases). This CDR3 has 14 residues. CDR1 and CDR2 from the germline V gene are WSHSY and SAAADI. The V gene lost 6 bases and the J gene lost 0 bases, with 11 bases spanning the gap. The CDR3 here is CASRGASMNTEAFF. CDR3 DNA: TGCGCCAGCAGAGGGGCTTCCATGAACACTGAAGCTTTCTTT.

The rearrangement joins TRBV11-2 to TRBJ2-3, with a weak D call TRBD2 (5 bases). The germline V gene has CDR1 SGHAT and CDR2 FQNNGV. This CDR3 has 13 residues. The V end lost 4 bases, the J end lost 2 bases, and 7 bases lay between the germline ends. CDR3 coding DNA: TGTGCCAGCAGCTGGGGAGCCACAGATACGCAGTATTTT. Translation gives CASSWGATDTQYF.

The J gene is TRBJ2-3, the V gene TRBV15; maybe TRBD1 (5 bases). Trimming left V 4 bases short and J 0 bases short, with 14 bases between. The germline V gene has CDR1 LNHNV and CDR2 YYDKDF (reference sequence). The CDR3 runs 16 residues. CDR3 protein: CATSKGLGGSTDTQYF. CDR3 nucleotide sequence: TGTGCCACCAGCAAGGGGCTGGGCGGTAGCACAGATACGCAGTATTTT.

The chain has TRBV28 and TRBJ2-2; D might be TRBD2 (5 bases). Germline-derived CDR1 and CDR2 are MDHEN and SYDVKM. Trimming pared 11 bases from V and 7 bases from J, leaving 11 bases between. CDR3 length: 11 residues. Here the CDR3 reads CAARENGELFF. DNA for the CDR3: TGTGCCGCAAGGGAGAACGGGGAGCTGTTTTTT.

This sequence joins TRBV5-4 and TRBJ2-7, with 8 bases that match TRBD1. CDR1 SGHNT and CDR2 YYREEE come from the germline V gene (reference sequence). J gave up 5 bases and V 4 bases, and 11 bases lay outside the gene matches. The CDR3 has 15 residues. The CDR3 loop reads CASSPEPDRVDEQYF. The CDR3 DNA reads as TGTGCCAGCAGCCCGGAACCGGACAGGGTGGACGAGCAGTACTTC.

The chain carries TRBV19 and TRBJ2-1; a weak D match, TRBD2 (5 bases). V lost 0 bases to trimming and J lost 10 bases, with 10 bases between them. Germline V lookup: CDR1 LNHDA, CDR2 SQIVND (reference sequence). This CDR3 has 13 amino acids. Here the CDR3 reads CASSIDQRGEQFF. DNA of the CDR3: TGTGCCAGTAGTATAGATCAACGCGGGGAGCAGTTCTTC.

The chain is built from TRBV5-1 and TRBJ1-5; unclear D gene. The CDR3 runs 15 residues. Germline assignment: CDR1 SGHRS and CDR2 YFSETQ. Trimming removed 2 bases from V and 6 bases from J, with 15 bases in between. CDR3 bases: TGCGCCAGCAGCTTCGGGCCGAGTGCGGCTCAGCCCCAGCATTTT. Amino acids: CASSFGPSAAQPQHF.

This chain connects TRBV5-6 to TRBJ2-3; no reliable D call. The CDR3 length is 14 residues. The germline CDR1 and CDR2 sequences are SGHDT and YYEEEE. V was clipped by 5 bases and J by 0 bases, with 10 bases between them. CDR3: CASSEQPSTDTQYF. In nucleotides, the CDR3 is TGTGCCAGCAGTGAGCAACCTAGCACAGATACGCAGTATTTT.

This rearrangement joins TRBV5-1 to TRBJ2-5; D is ambiguous. From germline, CDR1 is SGHRS and CDR2 YFSETQ. The CDR3 totals 12 residues. Deletions cut 2 bases from V and 5 bases from J, with 7 bases between. Written as DNA, the CDR3 is TGCGCCAGCAGCTTCATCGGTGAGACCCAGTACTTC. Protein: CASSFIGETQYF.

The genes are TRBV19 and TRBJ1-1; D call uncertain. Germline CDR1 is LNHDA and CDR2 is SQIVND (reference sequence). The V end lost 4 bases, the J end lost 1 base, and 10 bases lay between the germline ends. This CDR3 has 14 amino acids. CDR3 DNA sequence: TGTGCCAGTAGTAAGGCAAGAAAGAACACTGAAGCTTTCTTT. Translating gives CASSKARKNTEAFF. The whole variable domain, remainder taken from reference TRBV19 and TRBJ1-1, is DGGITQSPKYLFRKEGQNVTLSCEQNLNHDAMYWYRQDPGQGLRLIYYSQIVNDFQKGDIAEGYSVSREKKESFPLTVTSAQKNPTAFYLCASSKARKNTEAFFGQGTRLTVV.

The rearrangement joins TRBV11-2 to TRBJ2-7, with D tentatively TRBD2 (6 bases). Germline V CDR1 and CDR2: SGHAT, FQNNGV. The CDR3 is made up of 12 amino acids. The ends were cut back, 11 bases at V and 2 bases at J, with 13 bases in the middle. CDR3 in DNA: TGTGCCGGCGGAGGGGATACCTACGAGCAGTACTTC. Encoded protein: CAGGGDTYEQYF.

The chain joins TRBV6-5 to TRBJ2-7, with 7 bases fitting TRBD1. Germline V gives CDR1 MNHEY, CDR2 SVGAGI. J gave up 3 bases and V 4 bases, and 6 bases lay outside the gene matches. The CDR3 length is 14 residues. Here the CDR3 reads CASSSRQGVYEQYF. DNA of the CDR3: TGTGCCAGCAGTTCCCGACAGGGAGTCTACGAGCAGTACTTC.

V is TRBV6-1 and J is TRBJ1-3, with 8 bases that match TRBD1. Trimming took 2 bases from V and 4 from J; bases not matched to a gene: 7. Per germline, CDR1 MNHNS and CDR2 SASEGT. The CDR3 covers 16 residues. In DNA, the CDR3 is TGTGCCAGCAGTGAAAGGGCAGGGGGCTTAGGAAACACCATATATTTT. Its protein product is CASSERAGGLGNTIYF.

V is TRBV5-7 and J is TRBJ2-5, with 7 bases aligning to TRBD1. TRBV5-7 is classed as an ORF, of uncertain function. This CDR3 is 15 amino acids long. V trimming: 4 bases; J trimming: 2 bases; junction bases outside the gene matches: 8. The CDR3 sequence: CASSPGKGQQETQYF. CDR3 sequence (DNA): TGTGCCAGCAGCCCCGGAAAGGGACAGCAAGAGACCCAGTACTTC.

This clone was detected only once. Germline is not matched at one junction end, which may reflect a read error. J is TRBJ2-1 and V is TRBV11-3; TRBD1 or TRBD2 may be the D gene (6 bases each). The germline gives CDR1 SGHNT, CDR2 YENEEA. This CDR3 has 15 residues. CDR3 region: CASSLEGGAGDEQFF. CDR3 DNA sequence: TGTGCCAGCAGCCTAGAGGGGGGTGCTGGGGATGAGCAGTTCTTC.

The rearrangement links TRBV10-3 to TRBJ2-7; D is undetermined. V gave up 8 bases and J gave up 2 bases, with 16 bases separating them. The CDR3 loop spans 14 amino acids. The V gene's germline CDR1 is ENHRY and CDR2 SYGVKD. CDR3 DNA: TGTGCCATCCGCTCGTATGACTCCCCCTACGAGCAGTACTTC. Protein product: CAIRSYDSPYEQYF.

The gene calls are TRBV4-2 and TRBJ1-5; 10 bases are shared with TRBD1. Germline V gives CDR1 LGHNA, CDR2 YNFKEQ. The CDR3 spans 17 residues. V trimming: 0 bases; J trimming: 3 bases; junction bases outside the gene matches: 5. The DNA for the CDR3 is TGTGCCAGCAGCCAAGAGGGACAGGGGAGACTCAATCAGCCCCAGCATTTT. This codes for CASSQEGQGRLNQPQHF.

The genes are TRBV5-4 and TRBJ2-7, with 11 positions matching TRBD1. V lost 1 base to trimming and J lost 3 bases; unmatched junction nucleotides: 3. Germline CDR1 is SGHNT and CDR2 is YYREEE (reference sequence). This CDR3 region has 15 residues. The CDR3 bases are TGTGCCAGCAGCTTGATAGGGACAGGGGGCTACGAGCAGTACTTC. This encodes CASSLIGTGGYEQYF.

The gene calls are TRBV5-8 and TRBJ2-3; D may be TRBD2 (7 bases). The germline CDR1 and CDR2 sequences are SGHTS and YDEGEE. The length of the CDR3 is 14 residues. V lost 5 bases and J lost 7, with 17 bases in between. CDR3 nucleotides: TGTGCCAGCAGATCGTTGGAGGGGGGGTATACGCAGTATTTT. Its translation: CASRSLEGGYTQYF.

The rearrangement links TRBV28 to TRBJ2-7; 11 nucleotides agree with TRBD1. V lost 7 bases and J lost 3; bases outside the gene matches: 5. This CDR3 is built from 14 residues. Germline-derived CDR1 and CDR2 are MDHEN and SYDVKM. CDR3 amino acids: CASTLGQGGYEQYF. The CDR3, as DNA: TGTGCCAGCACCTTGGGACAGGGGGGCTACGAGCAGTACTTC.

J is TRBJ1-1 and V is TRBV18, with D hard to call. The V end was cut by 2 bases, the J end by 0 bases, with 7 bases between. Germline loops: CDR1 KGHSH, CDR2 LQKENI. This CDR3 is 14 amino acids long. The DNA of the CDR3 is TGTGCCAGCTCACCAACCCAAGTGAACACTGAAGCTTTCTTT. This gives the protein CASSPTQVNTEAFF.

This sequence joins TRBV10-1 and TRBJ1-5; 8 positions agree with TRBD1. V lost 6 bases to trimming and J lost 8 bases; unmatched junction nucleotides: 3. The CDR3 covers 12 residues. CDR1 and CDR2 (germline): WNHNN, SYGVQD (reference sequence). CDR3 DNA: TGCGCCAGCAGCCAGACAGGGGAGCCCCAGCATTTT. Its translation: CASSQTGEPQHF.

The chain couples TRBV19 to TRBJ2-7; the D gene is possibly TRBD1 (6 bases). The germline V gene has CDR1 LNHDA and CDR2 SQIVND (reference sequence). Trimming removed 6 bases at V and 3 bases at J, with 15 bases between. CDR3 length equals 14 residues. The CDR3 DNA reads TGTGCCAGTAGCCTGAGGGACAAAGACTACGAGCAGTACTTC. It yields the protein CASSLRDKDYEQYF.

This chain joins TRBV28 and TRBJ1-2; D is perhaps TRBD1 (5 bases). V gave up 3 bases and J gave up 8 bases, with 22 bases separating them. The CDR3 runs 16 residues. The germline gives CDR1 MDHEN, CDR2 SYDVKM. The CDR3 nucleotides read TGTGCCAGCAGTTTTGTTGGGGCAGGGAGGCCACTGGGCTACACCTTC. It encodes CASSFVGAGRPLGYTF.

This chain joins TRBV19 and TRBJ2-7, with TRBD1 identical over 10 bases. J gave up 4 bases and V 1 base, and 7 bases lay outside the gene matches. CDR3 length: 16 amino acids. Germline V gene data show CDR1 as LNHDA and CDR2 as SQIVND (reference sequence). The CDR3 nucleotides read TGTGCCAGTAGTATAGCGTCCGGGACAGGGGTTTACGAGCAGTACTTC. Translation gives CASSIASGTGVYEQYF.

The chain uses TRBV23-1 and TRBJ2-7; D gene ambiguous. TRBV23-1 is an ORF for which the function is uncertain. Trimming left V 4 bases short and J 2 bases short, with 18 bases between. This CDR3 comprises 16 residues. The DNA of the CDR3 is TGCGCCAGCAGTCCCCCCACGATAGGGAACACCTACGAGCAGTACTTC. Protein sequence: CASSPPTIGNTYEQYF.